This TCR beta chain derives from a study of blood T cell repertoires in COVID-19 (dated by TCRdb to about 2020). Turning to the overall study: Samples covering the acute and convalescent phases of COVID-19 were provided by collaborators in the United States, Italy and Spain. The prospective study material was composed of cDNA or gDNA derived from T cells, B-cell-depleted T cells, or PBMCs. Deeply sampled blood TCRbeta repertoires from subjects exposed to, actively infected with, or recovered from COVID-19 were included in the dataset. The repertoires were made available in a free public database intended to serve as a resource for research on the immune response to SARS-CoV-2. The samples were drawn from the first 160 participants of the ongoing ImmuneRACE study and from some 1,300 subjects provided by 6 global collaborators. Nearly every sample came with metadata listing a de-identified subject ID, COVID-19 status, age in years and sex. Where available, HLA class I and class II types were taken from metadata supplied by the sample provider and were not determined by assay-based typing. Broader findings and caveats from the paper: How much clinical and demographic metadata was included differed by source and by participant, and the metadata was provided uncurated.

This clone was seen only a few times. Which antigen it targets is not known. No much larger clone is present one base from it, and per-base qualities are unavailable. The immunoSEQ Assay, a bias-controlled multiplex PCR, was used to amplify TCRbeta CDR3 regions from genomic DNA. The authors' pipeline ran thus. Nucleated cell counts per sample were estimated from amplification of reference gene primers within the assay. Sequence reads were collapsed and filtered to measure the absolute abundance of every unique TCRbeta CDR3 rearrangement. Productive Simpson clonality was computed per sample as the square root of Simpson's diversity index over productive rearrangements. TCRdb provides this immuneACCESS table in a form limited to in-frame rearrangements. Some clones are lacking; in checked studies, under half of them reflect an unresolved V gene, and why the rest are absent is not known. The V and J calls and clone size come from that table; D and trimming were worked out from the DNA. Across this sample there are about 240,000 clones, with over 65% seen only once. About 3.5% of the sample is taken by the ten largest.

The germline V gene sets CDR1 to KGHDR and CDR2 to SFDVKD. From V the trimming removes 4 bases and from J it removes 3 bases, while the gene matches leave 7 bases of the junction unaccounted for. The CDR3 contains 16 residues, cysteine and phenylalanine counted. Kept here is only the CDR3 DNA, which spans 48 bases and is read in frame from base 1. Whole blood was collected in K2EDTA tubes by collaborating institutions according to the institutions' own protocols. For TCRbeta analysis, collaborators shipped samples in one of three forms: frozen whole blood, isolated PBMCs, or DNA extracted from either of those sample types.

The sequence was obtained from a woman of 80 years or more with acute or convalescent COVID-19. This receptor chain uses TRBV24-1 and TRBJ1-5; 8 bases in between match TRBD1. Sequenced sample: peripheral blood. The nucleotide sequence reads TGTGCCACCAGTGACTCCGGGACAGGCGACAATCAGCCCCAGCATTTT. This translates into CATSDSGTGDNQPQHF.